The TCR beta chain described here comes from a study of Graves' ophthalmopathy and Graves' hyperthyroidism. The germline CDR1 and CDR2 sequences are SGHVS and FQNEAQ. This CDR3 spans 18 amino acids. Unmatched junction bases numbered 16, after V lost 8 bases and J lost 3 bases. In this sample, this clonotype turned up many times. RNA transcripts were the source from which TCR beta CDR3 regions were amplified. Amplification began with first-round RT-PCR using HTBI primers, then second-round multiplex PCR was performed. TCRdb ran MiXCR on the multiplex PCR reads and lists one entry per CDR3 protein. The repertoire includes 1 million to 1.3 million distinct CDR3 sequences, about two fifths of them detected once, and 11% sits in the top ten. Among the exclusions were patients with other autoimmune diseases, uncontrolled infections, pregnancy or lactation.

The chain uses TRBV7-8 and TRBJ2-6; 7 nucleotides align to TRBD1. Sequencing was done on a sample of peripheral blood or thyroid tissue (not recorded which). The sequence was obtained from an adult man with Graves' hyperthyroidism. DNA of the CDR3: TGTGCCAGCCTCCCAACAGGGGATCTCCTCTTTGGGGCCAACGTCCTGACTTTC. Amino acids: CASLPTGDLLFGANVLTF. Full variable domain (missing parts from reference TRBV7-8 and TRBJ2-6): GAGVSQSPRYKVAKRGQDVALRCDPISGHVSLFWYQQALGQGPEFLTYFQNEAQLDKSGLPSDRFFAERPEGSVSTLKIQRTQQEDSAVYLCASLPTGDLLFGANVLTFGAGSRLTVL.